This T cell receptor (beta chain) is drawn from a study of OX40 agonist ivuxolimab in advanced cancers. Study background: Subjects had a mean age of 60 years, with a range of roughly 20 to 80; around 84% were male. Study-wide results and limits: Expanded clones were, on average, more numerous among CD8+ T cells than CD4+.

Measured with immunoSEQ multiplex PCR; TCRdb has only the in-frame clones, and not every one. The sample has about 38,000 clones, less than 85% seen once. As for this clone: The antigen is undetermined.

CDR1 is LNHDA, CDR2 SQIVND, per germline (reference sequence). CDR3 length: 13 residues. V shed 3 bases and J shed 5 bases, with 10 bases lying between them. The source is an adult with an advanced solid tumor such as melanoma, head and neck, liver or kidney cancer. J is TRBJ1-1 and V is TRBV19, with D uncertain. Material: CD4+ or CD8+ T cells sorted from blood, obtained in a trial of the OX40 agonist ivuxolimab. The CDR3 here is CASSISGPTEAFF. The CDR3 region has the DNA TGTGCCAGTAGTATTTCAGGCCCAACTGAAGCTTTCTTT. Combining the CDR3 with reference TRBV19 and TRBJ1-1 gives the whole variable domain DGGITQSPKYLFRKEGQNVTLSCEQNLNHDAMYWYRQDPGQGLRLIYYSQIVNDFQKGDIAEGYSVSREKKESFPLTVTSAQKNPTAFYLCASSISGPTEAFFGQGTRLTVV.